A selection of T cell receptor beta chains follows, all from one sample in a study of T cell responses to AZD1222 COVID-19 vaccine. Data came from immunoSEQ multiplex PCR; TCRdb stores just in-frame clones and leaves some out. The sample records more than 95,000 clones, over 90% being singletons. The material sequenced was peripheral blood, taken on day 0 of AZD1222 vaccination. These receptors were collected from an adult in good health. Both conserved end residues are part of each CDR3. D genes are given only for firm matches. Where a row states a size, it is once, few, many or the class of an expanded clone; other rows omit it.

d_call: TRBD2; j_call: TRBJ2-7; v_call: TRBV4-2; clone_size: once; cdr3_aa: CASSLETSGVYEQYF; cdr3_nt: TGTGCCAGCAGCCTAGAGACTAGCGGGGTCTACGAGCAGTACTTC
d_call: TRBD1; j_call: TRBJ1-2; v_call: TRBV28; clone_size: .; cdr3_aa: CASTRTGAYGYTF; cdr3_nt: TGTGCCAGCACAAGGACAGGGGCCTATGGCTACACCTTC
d_call: .; j_call: TRBJ2-5; v_call: TRBV19; clone_size: .; cdr3_aa: CASSIPSRQETQYF; cdr3_nt: TGTGCCAGTAGTATTCCTAGCAGACAAGAGACCCAGTACTTC
d_call: TRBD1; j_call: TRBJ2-1; v_call: TRBV3-1/TRBV3-2; clone_size: once; cdr3_aa: CASSQDPRTGYDEQFF; cdr3_nt: TGTGCCAGCAGCCAAGATCCCAGGACAGGGTACGATGAGCAGTTCTTC
d_call: .; j_call: TRBJ2-3; v_call: TRBV4-3; clone_size: .; cdr3_aa: CASSQVASTDTQYF; cdr3_nt: TGCGCCAGCAGCCAAGTGGCGAGCACAGATACGCAGTATTTT
d_call: .; j_call: TRBJ2-7; v_call: TRBV6-5; clone_size: .; cdr3_aa: CASKVRIGGFYEQYF; cdr3_nt: TGTGCCAGCAAGGTCCGGATTGGCGGATTCTACGAGCAGTACTTC
d_call: .; j_call: TRBJ2-2; v_call: TRBV7-9; clone_size: .; cdr3_aa: CASSARQFTGELFF; cdr3_nt: TGTGCCAGCAGCGCCCGGCAGTTCACCGGGGAGCTGTTTTTT
d_call: .; j_call: TRBJ1-5; v_call: TRBV3-1/TRBV3-2; clone_size: .; cdr3_aa: CASSQGGGGNQPQHF; cdr3_nt: TGTGCCAGCAGCCAAGGGGGCGGGGGGAATCAGCCCCAGCATTTT
d_call: TRBD1; j_call: TRBJ1-5; v_call: TRBV4-1; clone_size: .; cdr3_aa: CASSPGTGPPQPQHF; cdr3_nt: TGCGCCAGCAGCCCCGGGACAGGGCCTCCTCAGCCCCAGCATTTT
d_call: TRBD2; j_call: TRBJ2-5; v_call: TRBV18; clone_size: .; cdr3_aa: CASSPASLAGRETQYF; cdr3_nt: TGTGCCAGCTCACCAGCCTCACTAGCGGGGAGAGAGACCCAGTACTTC
d_call: TRBD1; j_call: TRBJ1-1; v_call: TRBV7-2; clone_size: .; cdr3_aa: CASSLTGAGASEAFF; cdr3_nt: TGTGCCAGCAGCTTAACAGGGGCCGGTGCATCTGAAGCTTTCTTT
d_call: .; j_call: TRBJ1-1; v_call: TRBV29-1; clone_size: few; cdr3_aa: CSVGRWTEAFF; cdr3_nt: TGCAGCGTTGGGAGATGGACTGAAGCTTTCTTT
d_call: .; j_call: TRBJ1-2; v_call: TRBV6-6; clone_size: once; cdr3_aa: CASSYSRPGGLGYTF; cdr3_nt: TGTGCCAGCAGTTACTCGAGACCCGGGGGCCTGGGCTACACCTTC
d_call: TRBD1; j_call: TRBJ1-4; v_call: TRBV5-1; clone_size: .; cdr3_aa: CASSFDPGQAANEKLFF; cdr3_nt: TGCGCCAGCAGCTTCGATCCTGGACAGGCAGCTAATGAAAAACTGTTTTTT
d_call: .; j_call: TRBJ2-3; v_call: TRBV27; clone_size: .; cdr3_aa: CASSPKGNTQYF; cdr3_nt: TGTGCCAGCAGTCCGAAGGGGAATACGCAGTATTTT